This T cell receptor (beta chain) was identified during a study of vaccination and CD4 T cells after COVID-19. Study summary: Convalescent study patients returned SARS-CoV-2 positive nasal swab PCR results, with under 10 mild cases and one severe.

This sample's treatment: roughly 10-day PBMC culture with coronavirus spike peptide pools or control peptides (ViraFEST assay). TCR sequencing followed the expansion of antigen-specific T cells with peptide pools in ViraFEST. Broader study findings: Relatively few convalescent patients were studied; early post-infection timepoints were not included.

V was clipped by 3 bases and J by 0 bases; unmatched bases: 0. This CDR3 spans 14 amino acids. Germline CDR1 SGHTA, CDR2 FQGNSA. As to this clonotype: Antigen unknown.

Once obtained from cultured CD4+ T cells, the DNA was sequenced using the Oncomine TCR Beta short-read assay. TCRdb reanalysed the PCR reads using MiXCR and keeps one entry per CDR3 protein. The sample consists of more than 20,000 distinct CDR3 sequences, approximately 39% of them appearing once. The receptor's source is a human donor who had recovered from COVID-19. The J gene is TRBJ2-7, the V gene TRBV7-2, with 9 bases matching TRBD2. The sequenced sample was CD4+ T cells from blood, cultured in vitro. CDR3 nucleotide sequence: TGTGCCAGCAGCTTTAGCGGGAGCTCCTACGAGCAGTACTTC. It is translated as CASSFSGSSYEQYF.